This T cell receptor beta chain appears in the sequencing data of a study of blood T cell repertoires in COVID-19. Clones were read by immunoSEQ multiplex PCR, and TCRdb kept only the in-frame ones, dropping some. The table records tens of thousands of clones, more than 70% of them present only once. The CDR3 has 14 residues. Trimming at V came to 4 bases and at J to 5 bases, leaving 5 bases not matched to a gene. Germline V lookup: CDR1 MDHEN, CDR2 SYDVKM. This chain joins TRBV28 and TRBJ1-2, with 9 bases identical to TRBD1. The TCR was taken from a human donor in a cohort sampled during active COVID-19. Material: peripheral blood. The CDR3 is CASSSDRGEYGYTF. The CDR3 DNA sequence: TGTGCCAGCAGTTCGGACAGGGGAGAATATGGCTACACCTTC.